The 2 T cell receptor beta chains below come from one sample, sequenced in a study of blood T cell repertoires in COVID-19. Repertoires were generated with immunoSEQ multiplex PCR, while TCRdb's copy carries only in-frame clones and drops some. The top ten clones hold around 5.4% of a sample with tens of thousands of clones, about 91% of them seen once. Input material: peripheral blood. The receptors shown here come from a woman of 80 years or more with acute or convalescent COVID-19.

This sequence joins TRBV19 and TRBJ1-6; the D gene is possibly TRBD1 (6 bases). V was trimmed by 5 bases and J by 4 bases, leaving 24 bases between them. The CDR3 contains 19 residues. CDR1 and CDR2 (germline): LNHDA, SQIVND (reference sequence). In DNA form, the CDR3 reads TGTGCCAGTAGTTTTACTAGGGCCCAGGGGAAACCTTATAATTCACCCCTCCACTTT. Encoded protein: CASSFTRAQGKPYNSPLHF. The full variable domain, with the rest looked up from reference TRBV19 and TRBJ1-6, is DGGITQSPKYLFRKEGQNVTLSCEQNLNHDAMYWYRQDPGQGLRLIYYSQIVNDFQKGDIAEGYSVSREKKESFPLTVTSAQKNPTAFYLCASSFTRAQGKPYNSPLHFGNGTRLTVT.

V is TRBV7-8 and J is TRBJ1-1; D is possibly TRBD1 (6 bases). There are 15 residues in the CDR3. Trimming left V 3 bases short and J 3 bases short, with 14 bases between. Germline V gene lookup returns CDR1 SGHVS and CDR2 FQNEAQ. CDR3 sequence (DNA): TGTGCCAGCAGCTTGACGGGACAAACAGACACTGAAGCTTTCTTT. As protein: CASSLTGQTDTEAFF.